This T cell receptor (beta chain) was retrieved from a study of cytomegalovirus exposure and HLA in healthy donors. Study results and caveats: In a later analysis, across HLA loci, associated TCR counts were highest for DRB1, lowest for HLA-C. Later analysis reportedly placed an Asian-associated ancestry cluster below the roughly 680-donor mean in N-insertions.

PCR employed 60 Vbeta and 13 Jbeta primers. Measured with immunoSEQ multiplex PCR; TCRdb has only the in-frame clones, and not every one. The data show roughly 120,000 clones, 50% to 70% seen once. After removal of 5 bases from V and 6 bases from J, the junction contained 12 bases not matched to a gene. The CDR3 spans 16 residues. The germline V gene has CDR1 SGHVS and CDR2 FQNEAQ. This clone was counted between two and nine times. What it recognizes is unknown. This receptor was identified in a woman aged 40 to 55 in good health and CMV-seropositive. Sequenced: PBMCs. The chain employs TRBV7-8 and TRBJ2-7; 11 bases agree with TRBD2. The CDR3 is CASSNVIAGGPSEQYF. In DNA form, the CDR3 reads TGTGCCAGCAGCAACGTTATAGCGGGAGGGCCCTCCGAGCAGTACTTC.